The TCR beta chain described here comes from a study of a mutant IDH1 vaccine in newly diagnosed glioma. The wider study: Vaccination started 4-6 weeks after radiotherapy alone, or with temozolomide cycles. General study points: The authors found pseudoprogression apparently unrelated to changes in top peripheral T cell clonotypes.

The repertoire was sequenced with immunoSEQ multiplex PCR; TCRdb's copy has only in-frame clones and lacks some. Of about 32,000 clones in the sample, roughly 80% are singletons; the top ten hold around 6.9%. Germline V lookup: CDR1 MNHEY, CDR2 SVGAGI. Trimming left V 4 bases short and J 4 bases short, with 7 bases between. The CDR3 has 13 residues. Stated time point: week 35, safety follow-up. Every vaccination contained 300 ug of the mutant IDH1 20-mer peptide and was paired with topical imiquimod. Across weeks 1, 3, 5, 7, 11, 15, 19 and 23, patients received a vaccination each time, eight in all. Patients carried new grade 3 or 4 IDH1-mutant astrocytomas lacking nuclear ATRX. With respect to this clone: The antigen is not known.

The sample was PBMCs, taken from a glioma patient whose treatment included an IDH1 peptide vaccine. The chain has TRBV6-5 and TRBJ2-2; weak D call: TRBD1 (6 bases). This sequence originates from a woman aged 18-29 years with glioma. The CDR3, as DNA: TGTGCCAGCAGTTTAGGGGGCACCGGGGAGCTGTTTTTT. Translation: CASSLGGTGELFF.